The 26 T cell receptor beta chains listed next were all sequenced from one sample in a study of T cell responses to AZD1222 COVID-19 vaccine. Only in-frame clones appear in the TCRdb table, and some are missing; sequencing was by immunoSEQ multiplex PCR. Here the sample spans about 180,000 clones, around 90% being singletons. Sequencing was performed on peripheral blood, taken 28 days after the second dose of the MenACWY control vaccine. The receptors here all came from an adult who received the MenACWY meningococcal vaccine as a control.

The chain recombines TRBV27 with TRBJ2-5; D perhaps matches TRBD1 (6 bases). CDR1 and CDR2 from the germline V gene are MNHEY and SMNVEV (reference sequence). Deletions cut 3 bases from V and 2 bases from J, with 10 bases between. The CDR3 covers 14 residues. CDR3 amino acids: CASSLSQGQETQYF. CDR3 coding DNA: TGTGCCAGCAGTTTGAGTCAGGGGCAAGAGACCCAGTACTTC.

The rearrangement links TRBV24-1 to TRBJ2-7, with TRBD1 matching 8 bases. Germline V gene lookup returns CDR1 KGHDR and CDR2 SFDVKD. J gave up 4 bases and V 9 bases, and 13 bases lay outside the gene matches. The CDR3 runs to 15 residues. The CDR3 bases are TGTGCCACCGGTTCGCGGACAGGGAATGGGTACGAGCAGTACTTC. As protein: CATGSRTGNGYEQYF.

This rearrangement joins TRBV5-1 to TRBJ1-1; D unclear. Trimming shortened V by 2 bases and J by 5 bases, and 7 bases separated the two germline ends. Germline CDR1 is SGHRS and CDR2 is YFSETQ. The CDR3 is 12 residues long. The DNA for the CDR3 is TGCGCCAGCAGCTTCGCCGGAACTGAAGCTTTCTTT. Translated: CASSFAGTEAFF.

V usage is TRBV6-2 or TRBV6-3 and J usage is TRBJ2-3, with 7 bases aligning to TRBD2. The junction had 11 bases not matched to a gene; V was cut back by 6 bases and J by 2 bases. CDR1 and CDR2 from the germline V gene are MNHEY and SVGEGT. The CDR3 has 16 amino acids. Here the CDR3 reads CASSGRAGDPTDTQYF. The CDR3 region has the DNA TGTGCCAGCAGCGGGCGGGCGGGAGACCCCACAGATACGCAGTATTTT.

The rearrangement links TRBV7-9 to TRBJ1-1, with D hard to call. V shed 2 bases and J shed 6 bases, with 10 bases lying between them. This CDR3 has 13 residues. The germline CDR1 and CDR2 sequences are SEHNR and FQNEAQ (reference sequence). In DNA, the CDR3 is TGTGCCAGCAGCTTATTAAAGGTCCCTGAAGCTTTCTTT. Its translation: CASSLLKVPEAFF. The entire variable domain, with the rest obtained from reference TRBV7-9 and TRBJ1-1, is as follows: DTGVSQNPRHKITKRGQNVTFRCDPISEHNRLYWYRQTLGQGPEFLTYFQNEAQLEKSRLLSDRFSAERPKGSFSTLEIQRTEQGDSAMYLCASSLLKVPEAFFGQGTRLTVV.

The V call is TRBV3-1 (or the pseudogene TRBV3-2), the J call TRBJ2-7; 8 bases match TRBD1. The germline V gene encodes CDR1 LGHDT and CDR2 YNNKEL (reference sequence). J gave up 2 bases and V 4 bases, and 10 bases lay outside the gene matches. This CDR3 contains 16 residues. The CDR3 here is CASSRSGQGLAYEQYF. In DNA, the CDR3 is TGTGCCAGCAGCCGAAGTGGACAGGGTTTAGCCTACGAGCAGTACTTC.

This chain joins TRBV5-1 and TRBJ2-7; 9 bases line up with TRBD1. V lost 4 bases, J lost 4 bases, and 15 bases stayed unmatched. Germline CDR1 is SGHRS and CDR2 is YFSETQ. CDR3 length equals 17 residues. The CDR3 here is CASSRAISGTGSYEQYF. In nucleotides, the CDR3 is TGCGCCAGCAGCCGGGCGATCTCCGGGACAGGGTCGTACGAGCAGTACTTC.

The genes are TRBV27 and TRBJ2-1; D is uncertain. The CDR3 consists of 13 residues. From germline, CDR1 is MNHEY and CDR2 SMNVEV (reference sequence). The V gene lost 3 bases and the J gene lost 5 bases, with 8 bases spanning the gap. CDR3 in DNA: TGTGCCAGCAGTTTCCCCAGCGACAATGAGCAGTTCTTC. Translation: CASSFPSDNEQFF.

The rearrangement links TRBV5-6 to TRBJ2-3; D is perhaps TRBD2 (6 bases). CDR3 length: 13 residues. V lost 7 bases to trimming and J lost 0 bases, with 9 bases between them. Germline values: CDR1 SGHDT, CDR2 YYEEEE. CDR3 nucleotide sequence: TGTGCCAGCGGGACTTTTAGCACAGATACGCAGTATTTT. It is translated as CASGTFSTDTQYF.

This clone was observed a handful of times. J is TRBJ1-4 and V is TRBV19, with D unclear. CDR1 is LNHDA and CDR2 is SQIVND in the germline V gene (reference sequence). The CDR3 totals 12 residues. V shed 6 bases and J shed 8 bases, with 10 bases lying between them. The CDR3: CASSSLDEKLFF. The DNA for the CDR3 is TGTGCCAGTAGCTCCCTTGACGAAAAACTGTTTTTT.

The genes are TRBV28 and TRBJ2-1, with a tentative D call TRBD2 (5 bases). Germline V gives CDR1 MDHEN, CDR2 SYDVKM. This CDR3 has 13 residues. V lost 6 bases to trimming and J lost 0 bases, with 6 bases between them. CDR3 sequence (DNA): TGTGCCAGCAGCGGGAACTCCTACAATGAGCAGTTCTTC. Translation: CASSGNSYNEQFF.

This sequence joins TRBV6-5 and TRBJ2-7; D ambiguous. Germline V gene sequence: CDR1 MNHEY, CDR2 SVGAGI. Trimming cost V 0 bases and J 4 bases, with 13 bases left between them. The CDR3 has 15 amino acids. CDR3 bases: TGTGCCAGCAGTTACTCGGCAGTCCAACCTTACGAGCAGTACTTC. Encoded protein: CASSYSAVQPYEQYF.

The chain couples TRBV28 to TRBJ1-1, with TRBD1 matching over 8 bases. The CDR3 has 13 residues. Germline V CDR1 and CDR2: MDHEN, SYDVKM. The trim removed 3 bases at V and 4 bases at J, leaving 1 base unmatched. CDR3: CASSFGQGTEAFF. For the CDR3, the DNA is TGTGCCAGCAGTTTTGGACAGGGCACTGAAGCTTTCTTT.

This sequence joins TRBV27 and TRBJ1-6, with D unresolved. V was shortened by 5 bases and J by 0 bases, with 17 bases between the two germline ends. This CDR3 has 18 residues. Germline values: CDR1 MNHEY, CDR2 SMNVEV (reference sequence). The CDR3 DNA reads as TGTGCCAGCAGTCAGAGGACTCTTATGAGCTCCTATAATTCACCCCTCCACTTT. This encodes CASSQRTLMSSYNSPLHF.

The V gene is TRBV4-3, the J gene TRBJ1-2; D unresolved. The V end lost 1 base, the J end lost 4 bases, and 16 bases lay between the germline ends. CDR3 length: 16 residues. Germline V lookup: CDR1 LGHNA, CDR2 YSLEER. The CDR3 region has the DNA TGCGCCAGCAGCCAAGGAAGGCCCGCTATCGGCTATGGCTACACCTTC. It encodes CASSQGRPAIGYGYTF.

This clone was seen just once. V and J are TRBV7-9 and TRBJ1-5; the D gene is possibly TRBD1 (5 bases). The germline V and J ends were trimmed by 4 bases and 3 bases, with 13 bases remaining between them. The CDR3 covers 15 residues. Per germline, CDR1 SEHNR and CDR2 FQNEAQ (reference sequence). CDR3 residues: CASSYGAGNNQPQHF. In DNA, the CDR3 is TGTGCCAGCAGCTATGGGGCAGGGAACAATCAGCCCCAGCATTTT.

This clone was counted only a few times. The chain couples TRBV7-3 to TRBJ1-2; 9 positions agree with TRBD1. Germline V CDR1 and CDR2: SGHTA, FQGTGA. J gave up 5 bases and V 5 bases, and 3 bases lay outside the gene matches. CDR3 length: 13 amino acids. The CDR3 spells CASSQDRGYGYTF. Here the CDR3 DNA reads TGTGCCAGCAGCCAAGACAGGGGGTATGGCTACACCTTC. The whole variable domain, filled in from reference TRBV7-3 and TRBJ1-2, reads GAGVSQTPSNKVTEKGKYVELRCDPISGHTALYWYRQSLGQGPEFLIYFQGTGAADDSGLPNDRFFAVRPEGSVSTLKIQRTERGDSAVYLCASSQDRGYGYTFGSGTRLTVV.

The CDR3 is CASSLRTLGTEAFF. The CDR3 nucleotides read TGTGCCAGCAGTTTGAGGACCCTGGGAACTGAAGCTTTCTTT. The chain combines TRBV27 with TRBJ1-1; D gene unclear. The CDR3 extends over 14 amino acids. The V end lost 3 bases, the J end lost 5 bases, and 13 bases lay between the germline ends. Germline V gene lookup returns CDR1 MNHEY and CDR2 SMNVEV (reference sequence).

This chain uses TRBV5-6 with TRBJ1-4; D might be TRBD1 (6 bases). The CDR3 totals 13 residues. V was pared by 5 bases and J by 10 bases, with 15 bases between. From germline, CDR1 is SGHDT and CDR2 YYEEEE. The CDR3 sequence: CASRFTGTRKLFF. CDR3 in DNA: TGTGCCAGCAGATTCACAGGGACGCGAAAACTGTTTTTT.

The chain combines TRBV9 with TRBJ2-5; the D gene is possibly TRBD1 (5 bases). The ends were cut back, 0 bases at V and 0 bases at J, with 12 bases in the middle. The CDR3 runs to 16 residues. Germline V gene lookup returns CDR1 SGDLS and CDR2 YYNGEE. CDR3 in DNA: TGTGCCAGCAGCGTAGGGAGACAGATGTACCAAGAGACCCAGTACTTC. This gives the protein CASSVGRQMYQETQYF.

The sample holds a few counts of this clone. The chain links TRBV28 to TRBJ2-5, with D unresolved. The CDR3 spans 12 residues. CDR1 MDHEN and CDR2 SYDVKM come from the germline V gene. V lost 6 bases, J lost 3 bases, and 8 bases lay in between. The DNA for the CDR3 is TGTGCCAGCAGGAGTGGGGAAGAGACCCAGTACTTC. Translating it yields CASRSGEETQYF.

The CDR3 protein is CATRGMNTEAFF. For the CDR3, the DNA is TGTGCCACGAGAGGGATGAACACTGAAGCTTTCTTT. The V and J genes are TRBV28 and TRBJ1-1, with D unresolved. With 10 bases removed from V and 0 bases from J, the gap between germline ends came to 9 bases. CDR3 length: 12 amino acids. In germline, CDR1 is MDHEN, CDR2 SYDVKM.

This clone has just one count. The V gene is TRBV30, the J gene TRBJ2-7; D is possibly TRBD1 (5 bases). The CDR3 extends over 13 amino acids. V was shortened by 5 bases and J by 6 bases, with 17 bases between the two germline ends. Per the germline V gene, CDR1 is GTSNPN and CDR2 is SVGIG (reference sequence). The CDR3 sequence: CAWAPGQWGEQYF. CDR3 DNA sequence: TGTGCCTGGGCCCCAGGGCAATGGGGCGAGCAGTACTTC.

The chain is built from TRBV7-2 and TRBJ1-1; 8 bases match TRBD1. V lost 5 bases to trimming and J lost 4 bases; unmatched junction nucleotides: 9. Germline CDR1 SGHTA, CDR2 FQGNSA. CDR3 length equals 15 residues. This chain's CDR3 is CASSRKTGASTEAFF. The CDR3 bases are TGTGCCAGCAGCAGAAAGACAGGGGCGAGCACTGAAGCTTTCTTT.

This clone has a single count. The rearrangement joins TRBV7-9 to TRBJ2-3, with D possibly matching TRBD1 (5 bases). Germline assignment: CDR1 SEHNR and CDR2 FQNEAQ (reference sequence). CDR3 length equals 13 residues. V was pared by 8 bases and J by 2 bases, with 11 bases between. CDR3 nucleotides: TGTGCCAGCTGGGGCGGAATCACAGATACGCAGTATTTT. This sequence encodes CASWGGITDTQYF.

The chain recombines TRBV30 with TRBJ1-2, with D perhaps matching TRBD1 (5 bases). Germline values: CDR1 GTSNPN, CDR2 SVGIG (reference sequence). CDR3 length equals 13 residues. The V gene lost 0 bases and the J gene lost 8 bases, with 13 bases spanning the gap. The CDR3 nucleotides are TGTGCCTGGAGTGTACAGCCAGGGTCAGGCTACACCTTC. It specifies CAWSVQPGSGYTF. Filled out from reference TRBV30 and TRBJ1-2, the complete variable domain reads SQTIHQWPATLVQPVGSPLSLECTVEGTSNPNLYWYRQAAGRGLQLLFYSVGIGQISSEVPQNLSASRPQDRQFILSSKKLLLSDSGFYLCAWSVQPGSGYTFGSGTRLTVV.